The T cell receptor beta chain described here comes from a study of T cells in localized non-small cell lung cancer. V dropped 5 bases and J dropped 5 bases, with 20 bases sitting between them. Per the germline V gene, CDR1 is LNHNV and CDR2 is YYDKDF (reference sequence). The CDR3 is 16 amino acids. Produced via immunoSEQ multiplex PCR; TCRdb's table is partial and in-frame only. The top ten hold approximately 12% of the sample, which has about 2,200 clones, under 40% seen once. Findings of the study overall: Measurement of T cell clonality placed uninvolved adjacent lung highest, above the level in tumor. Median approximately 61 top-100 tumor clones were shared with paired adjacent lung.

Lung tissue at least 2 cm from the tumor margin was confirmed free of atypia. In the case of this clone: Its antigen is currently unknown.

This TCR was sampled from a female donor over 55 with stage I squamous cell lung carcinoma. The sequences come from normal lung tissue next to the tumor, collected before any cancer treatment. The V and J genes are TRBV15 and TRBJ2-3; D is uncertain. Here the CDR3 reads CATSRSQPFPEDTQYF. CDR3 DNA sequence: TGTGCCACCAGCCGGAGTCAGCCTTTCCCAGAAGATACGCAGTATTTT. The variable domain in full, completed from reference TRBV15 and TRBJ2-3, reads DAMVIQNPRYQVTQFGKPVTLSCSQTLNHNVMYWYQQKSSQAPKLLFHYYDKDFNNEADTPDNFQSRRPNTSFCFLDIRSPGLGDTAMYLCATSRSQPFPEDTQYFGPGTRLTVL.